This T cell receptor beta chain came from a study of blood T cells in healthy people across ages. Study-level information: The template switching approach captured approximately one barcoded beta molecule for every two T cells. Study outcomes and limitations: Possibly, changes in expanded clonotypes were confounded because donor CMV status was unknown. Underestimates were what the diversity estimates from one million T cells were considered to be.

A note on this clonotype: Its antigen remains unknown.

Next came a second PCR, run for roughly 6 to 11 cycles, which used a sample-barcoded 5' primer along with a J-beta primer mix. Researchers report that each sample yielded at least 2.5 million CDR3-containing paired-end reads. Via MiXCR, TCRdb re-called the 5' RACE reads, giving one row per CDR3 protein. The sample yields approximately 820,000 distinct CDR3 sequences, around two fifths seen once. CDR3 size: 14 residues. Per the germline V gene, CDR1 is KGHSH and CDR2 is LQKENI. The germline V and J ends were trimmed by 0 bases and 15 bases, with 18 bases remaining between them. This chain uses TRBV18 with TRBJ1-5; D ambiguous. This receptor was obtained from a man between 60 and 70 years old in good health. The sequenced material came from blood. CDR3 region: CASSPPESRTQVHF. CDR3 DNA: TGTGCCAGCTCACCACCGGAGTCGCGTACCCAGGTGCATTTT.